This T cell receptor beta chain was sequenced for a study of monozygotic twins with inflammatory bowel disease. Germline V gene data show CDR1 as LNHNV and CDR2 as YYDKDF (reference sequence). This CDR3 is built from 19 residues. Each sample had eight separate cDNA synthesis reactions. UMIs that had a 6-nucleotide sample barcode were put in using template switching. For each CDR3 protein, TCRdb gives one entry from its re-call of the 5' RACE reads, without DNA. The listing records around 380,000 distinct CDR3 sequences. The chain joins TRBV15 to TRBJ2-1; TCRdb's assignment of TRBD1 cannot be checked, as there is no DNA. This clonotype originated in a human donor with ulcerative colitis or Crohn's disease, or a healthy co-twin of an affected twin (not recorded which). The sample was blood. Here the CDR3 reads CATSRDMGLARSSYNEQFF.